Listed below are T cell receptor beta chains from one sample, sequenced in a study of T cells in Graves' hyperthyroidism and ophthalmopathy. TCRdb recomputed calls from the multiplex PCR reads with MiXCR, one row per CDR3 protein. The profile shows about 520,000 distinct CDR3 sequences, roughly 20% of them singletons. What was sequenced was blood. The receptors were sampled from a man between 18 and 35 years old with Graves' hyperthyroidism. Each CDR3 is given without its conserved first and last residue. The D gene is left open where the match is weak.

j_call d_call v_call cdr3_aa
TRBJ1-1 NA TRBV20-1 SAAGTVNTEAF
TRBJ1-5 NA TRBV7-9 ASSQEMQPQH
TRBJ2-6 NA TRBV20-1 SARRTPVSVLT
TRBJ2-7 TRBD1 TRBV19 ASTPTGANYEQY
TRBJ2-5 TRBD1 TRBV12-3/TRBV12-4 ASNMGTAAETQY
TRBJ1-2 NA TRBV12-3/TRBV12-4 ASSLTAAGRDGYT
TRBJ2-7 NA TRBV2 ASETTPPVVEQY
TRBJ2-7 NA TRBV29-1 SVEQPYEQY
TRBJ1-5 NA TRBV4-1 ASSQDPGNQPQH
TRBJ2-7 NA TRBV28 ASSFRDDYEQY
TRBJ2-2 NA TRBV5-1 ASSLWGLDPRDTGELF
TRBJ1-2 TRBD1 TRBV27 ASTPRQGHYGYT
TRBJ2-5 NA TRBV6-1 ASDRSGETQY
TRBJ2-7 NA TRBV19 ASSTPDVPGEQY
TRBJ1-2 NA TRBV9 ASMGSGGNYGYT
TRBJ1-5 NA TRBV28 ASRGTLMGFAQPQH
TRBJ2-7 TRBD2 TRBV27 ASSLAAGGFYEQY
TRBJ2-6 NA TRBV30 ATGRGSSGANVLT
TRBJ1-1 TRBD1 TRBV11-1 ASSLAGRGFGTEAF
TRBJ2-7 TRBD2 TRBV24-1 ATSASGGKRYEQY
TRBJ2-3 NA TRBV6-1 ASSGTGHTQY
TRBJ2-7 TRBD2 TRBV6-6 ASSYADSGVAFRHEQY
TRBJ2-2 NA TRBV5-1 ASSLSRGTGELF
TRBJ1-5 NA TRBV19 ASSIRGKQPQH
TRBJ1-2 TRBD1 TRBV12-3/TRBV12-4 ASSNYGQGAGGYT
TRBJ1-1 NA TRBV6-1 ASKRLRDRRLNTEAF
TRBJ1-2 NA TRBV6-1 ASSPGGHLNYGYT
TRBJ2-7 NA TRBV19 ASSLTGASSYEQY
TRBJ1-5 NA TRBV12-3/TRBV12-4 ASRYSNQPQH
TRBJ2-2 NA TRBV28 ASSLDRITGELF
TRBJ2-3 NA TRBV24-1 ATSDSATRTSSTDTQY